This T cell receptor beta chain appears in the sequencing data of a study of vaccination effects on CD4 cells after COVID-19. Germline assignment: CDR1 GTSNPN and CDR2 SVGIG (reference sequence). The CDR3 totals 12 residues. V was clipped by 8 bases and J by 7 bases, with 15 bases between them. Clones were read by immunoSEQ multiplex PCR, and TCRdb kept only the in-frame ones, dropping some. The sample includes about 31,000 clones, about 63% seen only once; the top ten take 25% to 30%. ViraFEST assay sequencing came after antigen-specific CD4+ T cells were expanded with viral peptide pools. A roughly ten-day culture period preceded the isolation of CD4+ T cells. Vaccine recipients lacked prior SARS-CoV-2 infection and had negative nucleocapsid antibodies. Of note for this clone: Antigen specificity is unknown.

The source material was CD4+ T cells from PBMCs cultured with HCoV-229E spike peptides, sampled before COVID-19 vaccination. V usage is TRBV30 and J usage is TRBJ1-5; D call uncertain. The TCR sequence derives from a human donor who received a COVID-19 vaccine. The CDR3 sequence is CAGRGEPQPQHF. The CDR3 DNA reads TGTGCCGGTCGCGGAGAGCCCCAGCCCCAGCATTTT.